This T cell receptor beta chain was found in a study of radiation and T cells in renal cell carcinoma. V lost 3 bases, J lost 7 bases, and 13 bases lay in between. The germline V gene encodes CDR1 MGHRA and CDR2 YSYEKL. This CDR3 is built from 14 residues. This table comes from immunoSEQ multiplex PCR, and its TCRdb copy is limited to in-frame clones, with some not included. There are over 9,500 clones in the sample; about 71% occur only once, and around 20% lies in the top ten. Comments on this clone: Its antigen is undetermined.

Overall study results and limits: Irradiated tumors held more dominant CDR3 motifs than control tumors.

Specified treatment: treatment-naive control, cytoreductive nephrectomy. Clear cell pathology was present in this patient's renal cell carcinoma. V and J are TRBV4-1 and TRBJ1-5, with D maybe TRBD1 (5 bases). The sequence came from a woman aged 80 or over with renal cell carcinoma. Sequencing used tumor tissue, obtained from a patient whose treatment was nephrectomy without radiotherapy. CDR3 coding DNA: TGCGCCAGCAGCCACGAGGGTGGGGACCAGCCCCAGCATTTT. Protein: CASSHEGGDQPQHF.